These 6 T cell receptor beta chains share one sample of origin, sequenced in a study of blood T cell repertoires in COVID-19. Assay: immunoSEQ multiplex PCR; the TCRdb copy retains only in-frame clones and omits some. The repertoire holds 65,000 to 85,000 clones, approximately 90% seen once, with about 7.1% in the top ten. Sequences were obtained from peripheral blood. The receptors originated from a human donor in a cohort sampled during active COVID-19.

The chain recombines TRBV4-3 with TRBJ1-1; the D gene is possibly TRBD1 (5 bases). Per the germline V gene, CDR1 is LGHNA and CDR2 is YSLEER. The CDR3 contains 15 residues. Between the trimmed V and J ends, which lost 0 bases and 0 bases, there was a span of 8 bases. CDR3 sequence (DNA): TGCGCCAGCAGCCAAGAAGGGGCCATGAACACTGAAGCTTTCTTT. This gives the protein CASSQEGAMNTEAFF.

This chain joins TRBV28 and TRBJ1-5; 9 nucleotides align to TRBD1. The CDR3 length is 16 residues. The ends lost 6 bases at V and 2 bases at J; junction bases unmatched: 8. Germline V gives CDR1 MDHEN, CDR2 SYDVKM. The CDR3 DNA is TGTGCCAGCAGCCCAACCACAGGGGGCGGCAATCAGCCCCAGCATTTT. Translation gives CASSPTTGGGNQPQHF.

CDR3 region: CASRQTMNTEAFF. CDR3 coding DNA: TGTGCCAGCAGACAGACGATGAACACTGAAGCTTTCTTT. This rearrangement joins TRBV6-5 to TRBJ1-1; D gene unclear. The length of the CDR3 is 13 residues. Germline values: CDR1 MNHEY, CDR2 SVGAGI. Trimming pared 6 bases from V and 0 bases from J, leaving 8 bases between.

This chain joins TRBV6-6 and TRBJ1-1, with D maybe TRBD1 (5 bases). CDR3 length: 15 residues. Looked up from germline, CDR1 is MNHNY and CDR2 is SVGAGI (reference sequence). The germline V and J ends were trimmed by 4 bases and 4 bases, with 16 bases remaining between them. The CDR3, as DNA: TGTGCCAGCAGTTCGTCGGGACTCCGAGGCACTGAAGCTTTCTTT. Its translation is CASSSSGLRGTEAFF.

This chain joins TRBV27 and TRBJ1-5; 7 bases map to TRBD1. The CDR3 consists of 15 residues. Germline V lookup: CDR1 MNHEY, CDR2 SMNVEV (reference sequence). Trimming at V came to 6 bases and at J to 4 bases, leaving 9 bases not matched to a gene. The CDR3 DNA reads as TGTGCCAGCAGGATGGAGGGGGCGTGGAATCAGCCCCAGCATTTT. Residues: CASRMEGAWNQPQHF.

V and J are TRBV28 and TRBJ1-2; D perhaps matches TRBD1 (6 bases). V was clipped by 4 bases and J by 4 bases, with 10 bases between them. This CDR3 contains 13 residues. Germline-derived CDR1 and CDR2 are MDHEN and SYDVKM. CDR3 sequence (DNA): TGTGCCAGCAGTTCCGACAGGATCTATGGCTACACCTTC. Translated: CASSSDRIYGYTF.